Presented here are 12 T cell receptor beta chains from one specimen sequenced in a study of cytomegalovirus exposure and HLA in healthy donors. Primers included in the PCR were 60 Vbeta and 13 Jbeta primers. Sequenced by immunoSEQ multiplex PCR; TCRdb stores in-frame clones only, minus some. The table records some 130,000 clones, approximately 71% of them present only once. The sample was PBMCs. Source of these receptors: a woman aged 60-70 years in good health and CMV-seronegative.

The J gene is TRBJ1-4, the V gene TRBV15; 7 positions agree with TRBD1. The CDR3 totals 14 residues. Looked up from germline, CDR1 is LNHNV and CDR2 is YYDKDF (reference sequence). V was pared by 4 bases and J by 8 bases, with 7 bases of the junction left unmatched. In DNA form, the CDR3 reads TGTGCCACCAGCACACGGACAGGAGGAGAAAAACTGTTTTTT. It encodes CATSTRTGGEKLFF. Based on the CDR3 plus reference TRBV15 and TRBJ1-4, the full variable domain is DAMVIQNPRYQVTQFGKPVTLSCSQTLNHNVMYWYQQKSSQAPKLLFHYYDKDFNNEADTPDNFQSRRPNTSFCFLDIRSPGLGDTAMYLCATSTRTGGEKLFFGSGTQLSVL.

The chain links TRBV5-1 to TRBJ2-7; 7 nucleotides line up with TRBD2. Per the germline V gene, CDR1 is SGHRS and CDR2 is YFSETQ. V shed 3 bases, J shed 2 bases, and the junction held 11 bases outside the gene matches. This CDR3 region has 16 residues. The CDR3 region is CASSSLGGRGAYEQYF. CDR3 bases: TGCGCCAGCAGCTCCTTGGGCGGGAGAGGTGCCTACGAGCAGTACTTC.

The rearrangement joins TRBV7-9 to TRBJ2-1, with 14 positions matching TRBD2. Germline CDR1 reads SEHNR; CDR2 reads FQNEAQ (reference sequence). J was trimmed by 10 bases and V by 4 bases; bases with no gene match: 6. The CDR3 has 15 residues. As DNA, the CDR3 is TGTGCCAGCAGCTCTTCGGGACTAGCGGGAGTAGAGCAGTTCTTC. Amino acid sequence: CASSSSGLAGVEQFF.

The chain uses TRBV28 and TRBJ1-1, with 11 bases identical to TRBD1. This CDR3 contains 14 residues. Per the germline V gene, CDR1 is MDHEN and CDR2 is SYDVKM. J gave up 12 bases and V 5 bases, and 11 bases lay outside the gene matches. This CDR3 is CASSQNTGQGGSFF. The DNA of the CDR3 is TGTGCCAGCAGTCAAAACACGGGACAGGGGGGTTCTTTCTTT.

This chain connects TRBV5-6 to TRBJ2-7, with D maybe TRBD1 (5 bases). Trimming removed 4 bases at V and 2 bases at J, with 19 bases between. The CDR3 totals 16 residues. Per the germline V gene, CDR1 is SGHDT and CDR2 is YYEEEE. CDR3 amino acids: CASSLPGQGETYEQYF. The CDR3 region has the DNA TGTGCCAGCAGCCTACCTGGACAAGGAGAAACCTACGAGCAGTACTTC.

The V gene is TRBV6-1, the J gene TRBJ1-2; D gene unclear. The CDR3 runs to 11 residues. Trimming shortened V by 4 bases and J by 5 bases, and 5 bases separated the two germline ends. Germline CDR1 reads MNHNS; CDR2 reads SASEGT. In DNA form, the CDR3 reads TGTGCCAGCAGTGTAGTATATGGCTACACCTTC. Its protein is CASSVVYGYTF.

The genes are TRBV28 and TRBJ1-2, with 10 bases aligning to TRBD1. V trimming: 7 bases; J trimming: 4 bases; junction bases outside the gene matches: 6. Per germline, CDR1 MDHEN and CDR2 SYDVKM. This CDR3 has 14 residues. The DNA of the CDR3 is TGTGCCAGCACCCTGACAGGGGGCCTCTATGGCTACACCTTC. Translated, it gives CASTLTGGLYGYTF.

V usage is TRBV29-1 and J usage is TRBJ2-5; 7 bases agree with TRBD1. This CDR3 contains 12 residues. In germline, CDR1 is SQVTM, CDR2 ANQGSEA. J lost 4 bases, V lost 1 base, and 0 bases had no gene match. CDR3 bases: TGCAGCGTTGAAGGACAGGGAGAGACCCAGTACTTC. Its protein is CSVEGQGETQYF.

The chain joins TRBV4-1 to TRBJ1-5, with 10 bases aligning to TRBD1. The CDR3 is made up of 16 amino acids. Trimming cost V 1 base and J 7 bases; bases outside gene matches: 7. Germline V gene sequence: CDR1 MGHRA, CDR2 YSYEKL. The CDR3: CASSQVPTGGGQPQHF. The CDR3 nucleotides read TGCGCCAGCAGCCAAGTCCCGACAGGGGGCGGACAGCCCCAGCATTTT.

V usage is TRBV15 and J usage is TRBJ2-3, with 8 bases aligning to TRBD1. CDR1 is LNHNV and CDR2 is YYDKDF in the germline V gene (reference sequence). V trimming: 3 bases; J trimming: 4 bases; junction bases outside the gene matches: 9. The CDR3 has 16 residues. The CDR3 region is CATSSGQGFIADTQYF. CDR3 DNA sequence: TGTGCCACCAGCAGCGGACAGGGTTTCATTGCAGATACGCAGTATTTT.

This clone showed up just a few times. V gene TRBV7-2 combines with J gene TRBJ2-7, with 10 positions matching TRBD2. V lost 3 bases to trimming and J lost 2 bases; unmatched junction nucleotides: 4. The V gene's germline CDR1 is SGHTA and CDR2 FQGNSA. This CDR3 is 15 amino acids long. The CDR3 coding sequence is TGTGCCAGCAGCTTGACTAGCGGGTTCCCCTACGAGCAGTACTTC. It encodes CASSLTSGFPYEQYF.

CDR3 sequence (DNA): TGTGCCAGCAGCTTACGACAGGGGGCTCCCAAAAACATTCAGTACTTC. Amino acid sequence: CASSLRQGAPKNIQYF. This chain uses TRBV7-8 with TRBJ2-4; 10 bases agree with TRBD1. Germline V lookup: CDR1 SGHVS, CDR2 FQNEAQ. Unmatched junction bases numbered 3, after V lost 2 bases and J lost 2 bases. This CDR3 has 16 amino acids.